This TCR beta chain was identified during a study of T-cell reconstitution after alpha-beta-depleted transplantation in children. A library of TCRbeta sequences, prepared with unique molecular identifiers, was generated. MiXCR, applied by TCRdb to the PCR reads, yields one record per CDR3 protein. The data contain approximately 350,000 distinct CDR3 sequences, about a sixth of them singletons. This clonotype has only a few counts. Trimming stripped 7 bases from V and 6 bases from J, with 11 bases between. This CDR3 is 12 amino acids long. The chain employs TRBV12-3 or TRBV12-4 and TRBJ2-3; D unresolved. The receptor was isolated from a male patient aged 2-9 years who had a stem cell transplant for acute lymphoblastic leukemia, so the T cells may come from the graft donor. The material sequenced was PBMCs, mostly from graft donor cells, taken 360 days after TCRalphabeta/CD19-depleted stem cell transplant. CDR3 loop: CASTTPPDTQYF. As DNA, the CDR3 is TGTGCCAGCACCACACCGCCTGATACGCAGTATTTT.